The TCR beta chain under discussion was sequenced for a study of shared clonotypes between healthy human individuals. Study as a whole: Samples came from two female and a few male donors aged 18 to 49. Study-level findings and limits: Among donors, the sharing of clonotypes was expected to be influenced by sequencing depth. The genetic and exposure-history diversity represented was limited by few donors.

Looked up from germline, CDR1 is SNHLY and CDR2 is FYNNEI. V was clipped by 3 bases and J by 3 bases, with 20 bases between them. The CDR3 has 17 residues. Under the authors' procedure: Filtering differed, since immunoSEQ gave only junction sequences and no quality scores. Clones were sequenced by immunoSEQ multiplex PCR, and TCRdb holds only the in-frame ones, with some missing. For V, J and clone size, that table is used; D and trimming come from the DNA. This table has some 680,000 clones, less than 80% appearing once. With respect to this clone: Its specificity is unknown.

The chain combines TRBV2 with TRBJ2-5; TRBD1 might be the D (5 bases). The source is a woman aged 25 to 39 in good health. Material: memory CD4+ T cells sorted from blood. Subset of the sample: CD45RA-negative fraction. This CDR3 reads CASSDQNRLRRKETQYF. CDR3 nucleotides: TGTGCCAGCAGTGACCAAAACAGGCTCCGGCGTAAAGAGACCCAGTACTTC.